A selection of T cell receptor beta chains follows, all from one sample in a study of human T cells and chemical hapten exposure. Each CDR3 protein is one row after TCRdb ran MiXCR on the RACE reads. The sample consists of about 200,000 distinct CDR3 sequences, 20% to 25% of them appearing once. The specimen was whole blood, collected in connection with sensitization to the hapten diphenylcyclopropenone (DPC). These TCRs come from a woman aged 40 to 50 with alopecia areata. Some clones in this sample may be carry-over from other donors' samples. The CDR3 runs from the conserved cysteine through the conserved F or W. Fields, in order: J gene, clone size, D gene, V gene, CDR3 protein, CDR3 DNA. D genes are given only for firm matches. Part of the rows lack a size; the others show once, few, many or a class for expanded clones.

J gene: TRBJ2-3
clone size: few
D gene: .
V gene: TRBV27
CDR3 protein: CASSYYRDVEYF
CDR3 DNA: TGTGCCAGCTCCTACTATCGGGACGTGGAGTATTTT

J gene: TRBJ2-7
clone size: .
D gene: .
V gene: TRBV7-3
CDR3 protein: CASSLKGSGSEQYF
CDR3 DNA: TGTGCCAGCAGCTTAAAGGGGTCAGGTTCCGAGCAGTACTTC

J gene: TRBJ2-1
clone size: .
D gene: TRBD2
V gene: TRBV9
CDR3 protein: CVSSVGLLATKYNEQFF
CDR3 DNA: TGTGTCAGCAGCGTAGGCCTACTAGCGACTAAATACAATGAGCAGTTCTTC

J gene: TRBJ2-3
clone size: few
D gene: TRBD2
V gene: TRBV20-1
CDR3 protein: CSAPGWLAGVDTQYF
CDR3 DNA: TGCAGTGCCCCTGGGTGGCTAGCGGGAGTAGATACGCAGTATTTT

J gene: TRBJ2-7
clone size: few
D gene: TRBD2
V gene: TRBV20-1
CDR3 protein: CSASRTSGGSYEQYF
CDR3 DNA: TGCAGTGCTAGTAGAACTAGCGGGGGGTCCTACGAGCAGTACTTC

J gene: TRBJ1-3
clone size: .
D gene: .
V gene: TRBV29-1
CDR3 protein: CSVDSGGAGNTIYF
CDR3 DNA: TGCAGCGTTGATAGTGGAGGGGCTGGAAACACCATATATTTT

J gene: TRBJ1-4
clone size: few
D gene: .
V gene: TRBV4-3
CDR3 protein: CASSQAGTLNEKLFF
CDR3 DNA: TGCGCCAGCAGCCAGGCCGGGACCTTAAATGAAAAACTGTTTTTT

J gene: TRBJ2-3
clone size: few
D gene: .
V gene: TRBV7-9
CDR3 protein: CASSLEGRADTQYF
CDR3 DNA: TGTGCCAGCAGCTTAGAGGGACGGGCAGATACGCAGTATTTT

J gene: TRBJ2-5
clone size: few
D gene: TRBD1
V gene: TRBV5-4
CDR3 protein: CASSRTGGVETQYF
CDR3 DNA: TGTGCCAGCAGCAGGACAGGGGGAGTAGAGACCCAGTACTTC

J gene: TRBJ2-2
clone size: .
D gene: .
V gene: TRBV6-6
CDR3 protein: CASSPYDGVEGTGELFF
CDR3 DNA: TGTGCCAGCAGTCCCTACGATGGGGTCGAGGGCACCGGGGAGCTGTTTTTT

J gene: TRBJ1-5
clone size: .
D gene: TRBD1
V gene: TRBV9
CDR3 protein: CASSSRDRGRDQPQHF
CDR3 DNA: TGTGCCAGCAGCTCCCGGGACAGAGGTCGGGATCAGCCCCAGCATTTT

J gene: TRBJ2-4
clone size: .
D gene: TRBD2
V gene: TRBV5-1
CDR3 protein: CASSLKREEGIQYF
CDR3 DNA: TGCGCCAGCAGCTTAAAGCGGGAGGAGGGCATTCAGTACTTC

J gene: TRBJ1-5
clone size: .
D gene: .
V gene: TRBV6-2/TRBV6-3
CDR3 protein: CASSYPRDGGSNQPQHF
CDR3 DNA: TGTGCCAGCAGTTACCCCAGGGACGGAGGGAGCAATCAGCCCCAGCATTTT

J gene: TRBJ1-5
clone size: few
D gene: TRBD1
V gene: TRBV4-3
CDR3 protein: CASSQGAGGDQPQHF
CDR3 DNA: TGCGCCAGCAGCCAAGGCGCAGGGGGGGATCAGCCCCAGCATTTT

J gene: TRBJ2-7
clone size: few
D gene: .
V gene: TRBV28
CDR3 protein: CASRWTDTYEQYF
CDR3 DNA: TGTGCCAGCAGATGGACGGACACCTACGAGCAGTACTTC

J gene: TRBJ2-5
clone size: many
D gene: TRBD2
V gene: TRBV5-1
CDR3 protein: CASSPPQGTSGTETQYF
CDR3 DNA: TGCGCCAGCAGCCCACCTCAGGGGACTAGCGGGACTGAGACCCAGTACTTC

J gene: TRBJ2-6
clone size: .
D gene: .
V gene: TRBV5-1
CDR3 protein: CASTLAGANSGANVLTF
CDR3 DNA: TGCGCCAGCACCCTAGCAGGGGCGAACTCTGGGGCCAACGTCCTGACTTTC